This entry describes one T cell receptor beta chain. The target of this receptor is not known. Base qualities were left out, and no much larger clone turns up one base away. The immunoSEQ Assay, a bias-controlled multiplex PCR, was used to amplify TCRbeta CDR3 regions from genomic DNA. As for how the authors treated the data: Nucleated cell counts per sample were estimated from amplification of reference gene primers within the assay. To quantify the absolute abundance of each unique TCRbeta CDR3 rearrangement, sequence reads were collapsed and filtered. For each sample, productive Simpson clonality was calculated as the square root of Simpson's diversity index across productive rearrangements. TCRdb stores this immuneACCESS table with in-frame sequences only. Part of the clones is absent; in the studies checked, under half of the shortfall reflects unresolved V genes, and no reason is known for the rest. From that table come the V and J calls and clone size; the DNA was used to work out D and trimming. A total of roughly 340,000 clones appear in this sample, approximately 89% of them only once. Clones ranked in the top ten supply 1.9% of the sample.

These data come from a study of blood T cell repertoires in COVID-19 (dated by TCRdb to the early 2020s). Context from the whole study: ImmuneRACE Cohort 3 recovered participants were defined by two consecutive negative NP/OP PCR tests, healthcare professional clearance, or symptom resolution. The collaborator samples originated in the United States, Italy and Spain and spanned the acute and convalescent phases of COVID-19. The material from the prospective study consisted of cDNA or gDNA derived from T cells, B-cell-depleted T cells, or PBMCs. The dataset comprised deeply sampled blood TCRbeta repertoires from subjects exposed to, actively infected with, or recovered from COVID-19. The repertoires were released in a freely available public database intended as a resource for research on the immune response to SARS-CoV-2. The samples were drawn from the first 160 participants of the ongoing ImmuneRACE study and from roughly 1,300 subjects provided by 6 global collaborators. The sample metadata nearly always contained a de-identified subject ID, COVID-19 status, age in years and sex. HLA class I and class II types, where available, came from metadata supplied by the sample provider rather than from assay-based typing. Points the paper makes about the study in general: The quantity of clinical and demographic metadata differed by source and by participant and was supplied without curation.

The germline V and J ends show losses of 5 bases and 0 bases respectively, and no gene match explains 24 bases of the junction. CDR1 and CDR2 were assigned from the germline V gene as MGHRA and YSYEKL. The CDR3, cysteine through phenylalanine, is 22 amino acids long. Only the CDR3 region is kept as DNA, spanning 66 bases read in frame from base 1. Enrolling through a virtual design, the prospective study's participants ranged in age from roughly 18 to 90 years and lived across 20 to 25 United States geographic areas. In the prospective study, participants were assigned to cohorts based on the clinical history participants reported in a screening survey and a study questionnaire. In the prospective study, mobile phlebotomists collected whole blood, serum and a nasopharyngeal or oropharyngeal swab from each participant. Additional blood draws and questionnaires over an approximately two-month period could optionally be provided by prospective study participants. Before DNA extraction, prospective study blood samples were shipped either frozen or at room temperature.

This clonotype originated in a man in his forties in a cohort exposed to, infected with or recovered from COVID-19 (not recorded which). Recombination joined TRBV4-1 with TRBJ2-3, with 9 middle bases fitting TRBD1. The specimen sequenced was PBMCs or T cells enriched from blood (not recorded which). The nucleotides are TGCGCCAGCAGCGGTCGACAGGGGGTCCCGGCGGCCAGACAGACTAGCACAGATACGCAGTATTTT. This encodes CASSGRQGVPAARQTSTDTQYF.